The text below deals with one T cell receptor (beta chain). The table lists this clone with a count of one. Its antigen remains undetermined. One base away there is no much larger clone; base qualities are not given. This sample is drawn from a study of blood T cell repertoires in COVID-19 (TCRdb year 2020). The study in broad terms: The collaborator samples originated in the United States, Italy and Spain and spanned the acute and convalescent phases of COVID-19. Samples came from the ongoing ImmuneRACE study (first 160 participants) plus 1,254 subjects from 6 global collaborators. The prospective study material was composed of cDNA or gDNA derived from T cells, B-cell-depleted T cells, or PBMCs. A de-identified subject ID, COVID-19 status, age in years and sex were almost always included in the sample metadata. Subjects who had been exposed to COVID-19, were actively infected with it, or had recovered from it provided the deeply sampled blood TCRbeta repertoires that made up the dataset. A freely available public database, intended as a resource for researchers studying the immune response to SARS-CoV-2, is where the repertoires were released. Where available, HLA class I and class II types were obtained from metadata supplied by the sample provider rather than from assay-based typing. Broader findings and caveats from the paper: How much clinical and demographic metadata was included differed by source and by participant, and the metadata was provided uncurated.

TCRbeta CDR3 regions were amplified from genomic DNA using the immunoSEQ Assay, a bias-controlled multiplex PCR. Under the source paper's analysis protocol: The number of nucleated cells in each sample was estimated from the amplification of reference gene primers within the assay. To quantify the absolute abundance of each unique TCRbeta CDR3 rearrangement, sequence reads were collapsed and filtered. Productive Simpson clonality was computed per sample as the square root of Simpson's diversity index over productive rearrangements. Not all clones reach the TCRdb copy of this immuneACCESS table, which keeps in-frame sequences only. Checked studies attribute under half of the gap to unresolved V genes and leave the rest unexplained. The V and J calls and clone size come from that table; D and trimming were worked out from the DNA. Present in this sample are 150,000 to 200,000 clones, around 90% of which were seen just once. In total, the top ten clones hold around 5% of the sample.

Each collaborating institution followed its own protocols to collect whole blood in K2EDTA tubes. Collaborator samples were shipped for TCRbeta analysis as frozen whole blood, isolated PBMCs, or DNA extracted from either sample type. Sequenced: peripheral blood. The origin of this receptor is a human donor in a cohort sampled during active COVID-19.

In nucleotides, the sequence is TGTGCCAGCAGCTACCCCGGGACAGGGGGAGAGACCCAGTACTTC. The resulting protein is CASSYPGTGGETQYF. The V gene is TRBV7-9 and the J gene is TRBJ2-5; the junction holds 11 bases that match TRBD1. The germline V gene (reference sequence) gives CDR1 as SEHNR and CDR2 as FQNEAQ. The CDR3, from cysteine to phenylalanine, totals 15 residues. Only the CDR3 DNA stays, 45 bases, in frame from base 1. The germline V and J ends show losses of 4 bases and 4 bases respectively, and no gene match explains 5 bases of the junction.